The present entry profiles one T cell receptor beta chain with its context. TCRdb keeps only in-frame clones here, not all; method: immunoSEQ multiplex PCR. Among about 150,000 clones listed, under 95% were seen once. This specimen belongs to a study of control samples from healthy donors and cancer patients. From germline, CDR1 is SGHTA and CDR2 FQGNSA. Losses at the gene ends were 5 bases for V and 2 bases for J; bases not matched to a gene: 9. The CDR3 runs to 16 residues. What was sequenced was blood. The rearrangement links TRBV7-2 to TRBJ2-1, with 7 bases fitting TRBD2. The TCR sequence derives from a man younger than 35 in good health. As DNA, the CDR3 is TGTGCCAGCAGCCCCCTAGGCGGGGGTCCCTACAATGAGCAGTTCTTC. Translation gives CASSPLGGGPYNEQFF. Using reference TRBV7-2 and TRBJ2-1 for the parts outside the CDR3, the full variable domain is GAGVSQSPSNKVTEKGKDVELRCDPISGHTALYWYRQSLGQGLEFLIYFQGNSAPDKSGLPSDRFSAERTGGSVSTLTIQRTQQEDSAVYLCASSPLGGGPYNEQFFGPGTRLTVL.